These 28 T cell receptor beta chains share one sample of origin, sequenced in a study of blood T cells in healthy people across ages. Then a second PCR, running roughly 7 to 11 cycles, was carried out with a sample-barcoded 5' primer and a J-beta primer mix. Each CDR3 protein is one row after TCRdb ran MiXCR on the 5' RACE reads. The sample consists of some 670,000 distinct CDR3 sequences, approximately 52% of them appearing once. Sequencing was carried out using blood. Every receptor here comes from an elderly woman in good health.

This clonotype was recorded only once. The chain is built from TRBV29-1 and TRBJ1-5; TRBD1 aligns across 8 bases. This CDR3 comprises 13 residues. Trimming cost V 6 bases and J 3 bases; bases outside gene matches: 4. CDR1 is SQVTM, CDR2 ANQGSEA, per germline. The CDR3 sequence: CSVLTGDNQPQHF. DNA for the CDR3: TGCAGCGTGTTGACAGGGGACAATCAGCCCCAGCATTTT.

This clonotype was seen ten or more times. The chain employs TRBV2 and TRBJ1-4; no clear D. Deletions cut 6 bases from V and 7 bases from J, with 12 bases between. CDR3 size: 13 residues. Germline V lookup: CDR1 SNHLY, CDR2 FYNNEI. CDR3 bases: TGTGCCAGCAGCCTTCTTGGAGGTGAAAAACTGTTTTTT. Protein product: CASSLLGGEKLFF.

As for this clonotype: It may be a read error: a sequence one base away is much more abundant. The chain links TRBV12-3 or TRBV12-4 to TRBJ2-7, with a weak D call TRBD1 (6 bases). The CDR3 has 13 amino acids. This chain's CDR3 is CASSLGGPFERYF. The CDR3 DNA reads as TGTGCCAGCAGTTTAGGGGGGCCTTTCGAGCGGTACTTC.

J is TRBJ2-5 and V is TRBV20-1; 10 nucleotides match TRBD2. The J call is uncertain, as TRBJ2-7 better fits the DNA end. CDR1 is DFQATT, CDR2 SNEGSKA, per germline (reference sequence). The CDR3 is 13 amino acids. CDR3 region: CSAKRGGRDEQYF. In DNA, the CDR3 is TGCAGTGCTAAGCGGGGGGGACGAGACGAGCAGTACTTC.

The V gene is TRBV20-1, the J gene TRBJ1-2, with 12 nucleotides matching TRBD1. V was clipped by 5 bases and J by 1 base; unmatched bases: 8. The CDR3 loop spans 16 amino acids. Germline CDR1 and CDR2: DFQATT and SNEGSKA (reference sequence). CDR3 bases: TGCAGTGCTGACGCCGGGACAGGGGGCAGTAACTATGGCTACACCTTC. This gives the protein CSADAGTGGSNYGYTF.

This clonotype was observed many times. J is TRBJ1-2 and V is TRBV5-6; 7 bases match TRBD1. This CDR3 region has 15 residues. V lost 0 bases and J lost 8; bases outside the gene matches: 10. Germline-derived CDR1 and CDR2 are SGHDT and YYEEEE. The CDR3: CASSLVTGLTSGYTF. The CDR3 DNA follows: TGTGCCAGCAGCTTGGTGACAGGGCTAACGTCCGGCTACACCTTC.

Of note for this clonotype: A much larger clone differs by one base, so this may be a read error. The CDR3 region is CASKAGRNEQFF. Here the CDR3 DNA reads TGTGCCAGCAAGGCCGGCCGCAATGAGCAGTTCTTC. The rearrangement links TRBV6-2 or TRBV6-3 to TRBJ2-1; D is undetermined. The length of the CDR3 is 12 residues. Trimming shortened V by 7 bases and J by 6 bases, and 10 bases separated the two germline ends. Germline V gene data show CDR1 as MNHEY and CDR2 as SVGEGT.

This sequence joins TRBV14 and TRBJ2-7; 8 bases agree with TRBD2. The J segment lost 4 bases and the V segment lost 3 bases, leaving 5 bases of the junction unmatched. This CDR3 has 14 amino acids. Per germline, CDR1 SGHDN and CDR2 FVKESK. This CDR3 reads CASSHIGREYEQYF. DNA of the CDR3: TGTGCCAGCAGCCATATCGGGAGGGAATACGAGCAGTACTTC.

This clonotype has a handful of counts. The gene calls are TRBV28 and TRBJ2-5, with 7 bases matching TRBD2. The germline CDR1 and CDR2 sequences are MDHEN and SYDVKM. The CDR3 length is 11 residues. The V segment lost 9 bases and the J segment 11 bases; nucleotides outside the gene matches: 9. CDR3 amino acids: CASGLGRRQYF. CDR3 DNA: TGTGCCAGTGGGCTCGGGAGGAGGCAGTACTTC.

This clonotype has a count of ten or more. This chain links TRBV29-1 with TRBJ2-3; TRBD2 might be the D (6 bases). The germline V gene has CDR1 SQVTM and CDR2 ANQGSEA. The CDR3 extends over 14 amino acids. V lost 3 bases, J lost 6 bases, and 16 bases lay in between. The CDR3 sequence: CSVDGTAGRDTQYF. CDR3 DNA: TGCAGCGTTGACGGTACAGCGGGTAGGGATACGCAGTATTTT.

This clonotype was counted once. The chain employs TRBV3-1 and TRBJ2-1, with 7 bases that match TRBD2. Unmatched junction bases numbered 11, after V lost 2 bases and J lost 7 bases. Germline loops: CDR1 LGHDT, CDR2 YNNKEL (reference sequence). This CDR3 spans 16 amino acids. CDR3 sequence reads: CASSQLSLVGGNEQFF. Here the CDR3 DNA reads TGTGCCAGCAGCCAATTGAGCCTAGTGGGAGGGAATGAGCAGTTCTTC.

On this clonotype: Being one base from a much bigger clone, this may be a read error. CDR3 region: CASSFDLVYNEQFF. The CDR3 nucleotides are TGCGCCAGCAGCTTTGATCTAGTATACAATGAGCAGTTCTTC. This sequence joins TRBV5-1 and TRBJ2-1; D is ambiguous. The CDR3 is made up of 14 amino acids. The V gene's germline CDR1 is SGHRS and CDR2 YFSETQ. The V and J ends lost 2 bases and 4 bases respectively, with 10 bases between them.

This clonotype appeared a few times. The rearrangement links TRBV5-1 to TRBJ2-1; either TRBD1 or TRBD2 may fit D (5 bases each). The CDR3 spans 15 residues. Deletions cut 0 bases from V and 6 bases from J, with 13 bases between. CDR1 and CDR2 (germline): SGHRS, YFSETQ. CDR3 nucleotide sequence: TGCGCCAGCAGCTTGGAGGGGAATGGGGGCAATGAGCAGTTCTTC. Translation gives CASSLEGNGGNEQFF.

This rearrangement joins TRBV3-1 to TRBJ1-1, with TRBD1 as a possible D gene (6 bases). The CDR3 totals 14 residues. Trimming shortened V by 3 bases and J by 2 bases, and 10 bases separated the two germline ends. Germline V gene sequence: CDR1 LGHDT, CDR2 YNNKEL (reference sequence). CDR3 DNA sequence: TGTGCCAGCAGCCAGCACAGGGAAAACACTGAAGCTTTCTTT. Its protein is CASSQHRENTEAFF. Full variable domain (missing parts from reference TRBV3-1 and TRBJ1-1): DTAVSQTPKYLVTQMGNDKSIKCEQNLGHDTMYWYKQDSKKFLKIMFSYNNKELIINETVPNRFSPKSPDKAHLNLHINSLELGDSAVYFCASSQHRENTEAFFGQGTRLTVV.

The V gene is TRBV5-1, the J gene TRBJ2-3, with 8 nucleotides matching TRBD2. The CDR3 loop spans 13 amino acids. In germline, CDR1 is SGHRS, CDR2 YFSETQ. With 9 bases clipped from V and 3 bases from J, the junction kept 6 bases outside the gene matches. CDR3 amino acids: CATQTGGTDTQYF. The CDR3 DNA is TGCGCCACCCAGACGGGGGGGACAGATACGCAGTATTTT.

This clonotype was detected a few times. The V gene is TRBV18, the J gene TRBJ1-1; possible D gene TRBD1, 5 bases. V was cut by 1 base and J by 0 bases, with 9 bases left in between. Germline CDR1 KGHSH, CDR2 LQKENI. The CDR3 contains 15 residues. The CDR3 is CASSPQQAVNTEAFF. The CDR3, as DNA: TGTGCCAGCTCACCACAACAGGCGGTGAACACTGAAGCTTTCTTT.

The V call is TRBV7-2, the J call TRBJ2-7, with TRBD2 as a possible D gene (6 bases). CDR1 is SGHTA, CDR2 FQGNSA, per germline. The V end lost 5 bases, the J end lost 5 bases, and 19 bases lay between the germline ends. This CDR3 has 15 amino acids. The CDR3 DNA sequence: TGTGCCAGCAGCGGCCAGACGGGACTGCGAAACGAGCAGTACTTC. Protein sequence: CASSGQTGLRNEQYF.

The gene calls are TRBV6-1 and TRBJ1-5; the D is unclear. The CDR3 is 16 residues long. V lost 4 bases, J lost 3 bases, and 16 bases lay in between. Germline loops: CDR1 MNHNS, CDR2 SASEGT. The CDR3 loop reads CASSGHVGGPNQPQHF. The DNA of the CDR3 is TGTGCCAGCAGTGGACATGTGGGTGGACCCAATCAGCCCCAGCATTTT.

This chain uses TRBV9 with TRBJ1-5; the D gene is possibly TRBD1 (5 bases). V was clipped by 2 bases and J by 3 bases, with 12 bases between them. This CDR3 is 15 amino acids long. Germline assignment: CDR1 SGDLS and CDR2 YYNGEE. For the CDR3, the DNA is TGTGCCAGCAGCGTTTCTGCAGGGAACAATCAGCCCCAGCATTTT. Translating it yields CASSVSAGNNQPQHF.

The V gene is TRBV27, the J gene TRBJ2-7; TRBD1 aligns across 7 bases. The CDR3 length is 14 residues. V lost 2 bases to trimming and J lost 7 bases; unmatched junction nucleotides: 8. Germline lookup yields CDR1 MNHEY and CDR2 SMNVEV (reference sequence). The CDR3 sequence: CASSLRQGFWEQYF. For the CDR3, the DNA is TGTGCCAGCAGTTTACGACAGGGCTTTTGGGAGCAGTACTTC.

In DNA form, the CDR3 reads TGTGCCAGCAGCCCCGGACTAGAATTCTTAATCTCCTACGAGCAGTACTTC. Translation gives CASSPGLEFLISYEQYF. The chain carries TRBV7-9 and TRBJ2-7; TRBD2 agrees at 7 bases. In germline, CDR1 is SEHNR, CDR2 FQNEAQ (reference sequence). This CDR3 region has 17 residues. Losses at the gene ends were 5 bases for V and 0 bases for J; bases not matched to a gene: 13.

The rearrangement joins TRBV29-1 to TRBJ2-5, with 8 bases aligning to TRBD1. The DNA matches TRBJ2-7 better at its end, which makes the J call doubtful. CDR3 length equals 13 residues. Germline-derived CDR1 and CDR2 are SQVTM and ANQGSEA. DNA for the CDR3: TGCAGCGTCGCCCCAGGGGGCCGCTTCGAGCAGTACTTC. Amino acids: CSVAPGGRFEQYF.

This chain uses TRBV27 with TRBJ1-2; 9 bases fit TRBD1. Germline V gives CDR1 MNHEY, CDR2 SMNVEV (reference sequence). Germline trimming cut 6 bases from V and 6 bases from J; bases unmatched to any gene: 5. This CDR3 has 13 residues. In DNA, the CDR3 is TGTGCCAGCAGGGGGACAGGGATCCATGGCTACACCTTC. This encodes CASRGTGIHGYTF.

In regard to this clonotype: A much larger clone differs by one base, so this may be a read error. This chain uses TRBV12-3 or TRBV12-4 with TRBJ2-7; D gene unclear. Trimming cost V 3 bases and J 7 bases, with 19 bases left between them. The CDR3 covers 15 residues. CDR3 residues: CASSFRVSSYNEQYF. CDR3 DNA: TGTGCCAGCAGTTTTAGGGTTAGCTCCTACAATGAGCAGTACTTC.

About this clonotype: Given a much more abundant clone one base away, this may be a read error. This chain uses TRBV12-3 or TRBV12-4 with TRBJ1-2, with D uncertain. The CDR3 is 14 amino acids. The CDR3 region is CASRPDTTNYGHTF. As DNA, the CDR3 is TGTGCCAGCAGACCCGACACCACTAACTATGGCCACACCTTC.

V and J are TRBV20-1 and TRBJ1-2; the match to TRBD1 covers 8 bases. The CDR3 spans 14 residues. CDR1 is DFQATT, CDR2 SNEGSKA, per germline (reference sequence). V lost 1 base to trimming and J lost 3 bases; unmatched junction nucleotides: 4. CDR3 sequence (DNA): TGCAGTGCTAGAGTGACAGGGGCCCACTATGGCTACACCTTC. This translates into CSARVTGAHYGYTF.

There are a few counts of this clonotype. This chain joins TRBV18 and TRBJ2-6; no definite D call. Germline V gives CDR1 KGHSH, CDR2 LQKENI. Trimming left V 2 bases short and J 10 bases short, with 9 bases between. The CDR3 runs 13 residues. CDR3 bases: TGTGCCAGCTCACCATCTACTGAAAACGTCCTGACTTTC. Amino acids: CASSPSTENVLTF.

The genes are TRBV29-1 and TRBJ2-4, with 8 bases matching TRBD1. The closer fit of TRBJ2-7 to the DNA end suggests the J call may be wrong. Germline V CDR1 and CDR2: SQVTM, ANQGSEA. The CDR3 contains 12 residues. CDR3 nucleotides: TGCAGCGGGCAGGGGGCGTACTACGAGCAGTACTTC. It encodes CSGQGAYYEQYF.